The 30 T cell receptor beta chains reported below all come from one sample, sequenced in a study of cytomegalovirus exposure and HLA in healthy donors. Amplification used 60 Vbeta primers and 13 Jbeta primers. Assay used: immunoSEQ multiplex PCR; TCRdb lists only in-frame clones, some missing. This sample yields about 110,000 clones, of which over 60% are seen a single time; 2.5% to 3% belongs to the top ten. What was sequenced was PBMCs. Every receptor here comes from a woman between 55 and 75 years old in good health and CMV-seropositive.

This clone was seen repeatedly, ten times or more. The DNA for the CDR3 is TGTGCCAGCTATCACACAGGGTCCTTCTACGAGCAGTACTTC. Encoded protein: CASYHTGSFYEQYF. The chain links TRBV6-1 to TRBJ2-7; tentatively, D is TRBD1 (6 bases). The CDR3 consists of 14 residues. Trimming stripped 8 bases from V and 3 bases from J, with 17 bases between. Germline V gives CDR1 MNHNS, CDR2 SASEGT.

This chain uses TRBV7-9 with TRBJ1-4; the match to TRBD1 covers 7 bases. Trimming at V came to 5 bases and at J to 7 bases, leaving 13 bases not matched to a gene. In germline, CDR1 is SEHNR, CDR2 FQNEAQ (reference sequence). The CDR3 has 16 amino acids. The CDR3 spells CASSRGETGWGEKLFF. CDR3 coding DNA: TGTGCCAGCAGCCGTGGAGAGACAGGGTGGGGTGAAAAACTGTTTTTT.

The V and J genes are TRBV7-9 and TRBJ2-7; no definite D call. Trimming took 6 bases from V and 2 from J, leaving 14 bases between them. There are 14 residues in the CDR3. Per the germline V gene, CDR1 is SEHNR and CDR2 is FQNEAQ (reference sequence). In DNA, the CDR3 is TGTGCCAGCAGTCCCAAACTCCCGCCCTACGAGCAGTACTTC. Translating it yields CASSPKLPPYEQYF.

This clone occurred a few times. The V gene is TRBV2, the J gene TRBJ2-4; 9 bases line up with TRBD1. The CDR3 is 16 amino acids. V dropped 6 bases and J dropped 9; count of bases not matched to a gene: 15. Germline assignment: CDR1 SNHLY and CDR2 FYNNEI. CDR3 protein: CASRFSGTGWKGIQYF. CDR3 coding DNA: TGTGCCAGCAGATTTTCCGGGACAGGGTGGAAAGGCATTCAGTACTTC.

This clone was counted a few times. The rearrangement joins TRBV6-6 to TRBJ2-7; D is perhaps TRBD1 (6 bases). The CDR3 runs to 11 residues. CDR1 is MNHNY, CDR2 SVGAGI, per germline (reference sequence). The V and J ends lost 10 bases and 5 bases respectively, with 12 bases between them. CDR3 sequence: CATLGGNEQYF. The DNA for the CDR3 is TGTGCCACTCTAGGGGGTAACGAGCAGTACTTC.

In this sample, this clone turned up once. The chain recombines TRBV9 with TRBJ2-3; no reliable D call. The CDR3 covers 15 residues. Looked up from germline, CDR1 is SGDLS and CDR2 is YYNGEE. V lost 3 bases to trimming and J lost 7 bases, with 18 bases between them. CDR3 region: CASSGGGDPRYTQYF. The CDR3 DNA reads as TGTGCCAGCAGCGGCGGCGGAGACCCACGATATACGCAGTATTTT.

The V call is TRBV9, the J call TRBJ1-2; possibly TRBD1 for D (6 bases). CDR1 and CDR2 (germline): SGDLS, YYNGEE. Trimming took off 0 bases at V and 7 bases at J, with 16 bases between the two ends. The CDR3 covers 15 residues. CDR3 protein: CASSVGVTGRSGYTF. CDR3 DNA sequence: TGTGCCAGCAGCGTAGGGGTCACAGGGCGGTCTGGCTACACCTTC.

The chain links TRBV15 to TRBJ1-2; 7 bases line up with TRBD1. The V and J ends lost 5 bases and 2 bases, in that order; junction bases with no gene match: 8. CDR1 and CDR2 from the germline V gene are LNHNV and YYDKDF (reference sequence). This CDR3 contains 15 residues. DNA for the CDR3: TGTGCCACCAGCGAGGGCTTGGGACAGAACTATGGCTACACCTTC. It translates to CATSEGLGQNYGYTF.

The chain uses TRBV2 and TRBJ1-1; D gene uncertain. Looked up from germline, CDR1 is SNHLY and CDR2 is FYNNEI. The CDR3 covers 11 residues. V was shortened by 7 bases and J by 8 bases, with 11 bases between the two germline ends. The DNA of the CDR3 is TGTGCCAGCATTTTTCACCTAGAAGCTTTCTTT. Translating it yields CASIFHLEAFF.

This clone was detected only a few times. The chain uses TRBV9 and TRBJ2-3, with 8 bases lining up with TRBD2. The germline V gene has CDR1 SGDLS and CDR2 YYNGEE. The J segment lost 6 bases and the V segment lost 2 bases, leaving 2 bases of the junction unmatched. This CDR3 contains 13 residues. In DNA form, the CDR3 reads TGTGCCAGCAGCGTCAGCGGGAGTGATACGCAGTATTTT. Its translation is CASSVSGSDTQYF.

J is TRBJ1-1 and V is TRBV21-1. TRBV21-1 is an annotated pseudogene. The CDR3 length is 16 residues. The CDR3 DNA reads TGTGCCATCGCCTGCGAAGATAACCGAACCACTACTGAAGCTTTCTTT. Its protein is CAIACEDNRTTTEAFF.

The chain is built from TRBV7-2 and TRBJ2-3, with TRBD2 matching 7 bases. Unmatched junction bases numbered 6, after V lost 3 bases and J lost 3 bases. The CDR3 has 15 amino acids. CDR1 is SGHTA and CDR2 is FQGNSA in the germline V gene. The CDR3 DNA reads as TGTGCCAGCAGCTTCCGGGGGGAGGGTACAGATACGCAGTATTTT. This encodes CASSFRGEGTDTQYF.

The V call is TRBV6-5, the J call TRBJ2-7; 7 bases align to TRBD1. J gave up 6 bases and V 0 bases, and 8 bases lay outside the gene matches. CDR1 is MNHEY and CDR2 is SVGAGI in the germline V gene. The CDR3 loop spans 15 amino acids. This chain's CDR3 is CASSYSIEGASEQYF. CDR3 bases: TGTGCCAGCAGTTACTCGATTGAGGGGGCAAGCGAGCAGTACTTC.

The chain recombines TRBV7-9 with TRBJ1-1, with D unresolved. V lost 2 bases and J 11 bases, leaving 12 bases between the germline ends. Germline CDR1 SEHNR, CDR2 FQNEAQ (reference sequence). The CDR3 is made up of 12 amino acids. CDR3 nucleotides: TGTGCCAGCAGCTTACTAGAGGGTGGGGCTTTCTTT. This sequence encodes CASSLLEGGAFF.

Only one count was recorded for this clone. This rearrangement joins TRBV5-1 to TRBJ2-5; D is ambiguous. This CDR3 is 13 amino acids long. With 4 bases removed from V and 3 bases from J, the gap between germline ends came to 10 bases. Germline V gives CDR1 SGHRS, CDR2 YFSETQ. The CDR3 protein is CASSLVVEETQYF. CDR3 bases: TGCGCCAGCAGCCTGGTAGTGGAAGAGACCCAGTACTTC.

The chain carries TRBV18 and TRBJ2-1; no reliable D call. Trimming took off 0 bases at V and 12 bases at J, with 15 bases between the two ends. CDR3 length: 14 residues. Germline lookup yields CDR1 KGHSH and CDR2 LQKENI. CDR3 sequence (DNA): TGTGCCAGCTCACCACCCAGCGTAGTCGCCGGGCAGTTCTTC. This gives the protein CASSPPSVVAGQFF.

The chain uses TRBV9 and TRBJ2-6; the D gene is possibly TRBD1 (6 bases). The V end was cut by 0 bases, the J end by 4 bases, with 20 bases between. The length of the CDR3 is 19 residues. Germline V gives CDR1 SGDLS, CDR2 YYNGEE. In DNA form, the CDR3 reads TGTGCCAGCAGCGTAGATAGCAGGGGCGAACTCACCGGGGCCAACGTCCTGACTTTC. Its protein product is CASSVDSRGELTGANVLTF.

J is TRBJ1-1 and V is TRBV11-1; D is undetermined. The V gene lost 3 bases and the J gene lost 0 bases, with 11 bases spanning the gap. In germline, CDR1 is SGHAT, CDR2 FQDESV (reference sequence). There are 15 residues in the CDR3. The CDR3 coding sequence is TGTGCCAGCAGCTTTCCGGGTTACCTGAACACTGAAGCTTTCTTT. Amino acid sequence: CASSFPGYLNTEAFF.

A single count supports this clone. The CDR3 spells CASSLPSVAGEQFF. The CDR3 DNA reads as TGTGCCAGCTCACTCCCCAGCGTGGCGGGTGAGCAGTTCTTC. The V gene is TRBV18, the J gene TRBJ2-1; maybe TRBD2 (5 bases). CDR1 and CDR2 from the germline V gene are KGHSH and LQKENI. This CDR3 has 14 amino acids. With 4 bases removed from V and 9 bases from J, the gap between germline ends came to 16 bases.

This chain links TRBV7-9 with TRBJ2-7; weak D call: TRBD2 (6 bases). V lost 3 bases and J 5 bases, leaving 14 bases between the germline ends. This CDR3 spans 14 amino acids. Germline CDR1 SEHNR, CDR2 FQNEAQ (reference sequence). The CDR3: CASSFTDYGHEQYF. The CDR3, as DNA: TGTGCCAGCAGCTTTACGGACTATGGCCACGAGCAGTACTTC.

This clone was counted only a few times. CDR3 in amino acids: CASSLVGRNTEAFF. In nucleotides, the CDR3 is TGTGCCAGCAGCTTAGTGGGCAGGAACACTGAAGCTTTCTTT. The chain has TRBV7-6 and TRBJ1-1; no firm D call. The CDR3 consists of 14 residues. V shed 1 base and J shed 1 base, with 7 bases lying between them. The germline gives CDR1 SGHVS, CDR2 FNYEAQ.

The chain couples TRBV28 to TRBJ1-4, with D possibly being TRBD1 (5 bases). The V gene's germline CDR1 is MDHEN and CDR2 SYDVKM. CDR3 length: 15 amino acids. V was shortened by 2 bases and J by 8 bases, with 15 bases between the two germline ends. The CDR3 DNA reads TGTGCCAGCAGTTTACCCAGGGATTTAGGGGAAAAACTGTTTTTT. Protein: CASSLPRDLGEKLFF.

The J gene is TRBJ2-1, the V gene TRBV6-6; D uncertain. With 2 bases removed from V and 3 bases from J, the gap between germline ends came to 11 bases. The CDR3 extends over 15 amino acids. Germline loops: CDR1 MNHNY, CDR2 SVGAGI (reference sequence). For the CDR3, the DNA is TGTGCCAGCAGTTACACCCTCACATACTACAATGAGCAGTTCTTC. Translating gives CASSYTLTYYNEQFF.

This clone has more than one count but fewer than ten. This rearrangement joins TRBV7-9 to TRBJ2-3; 14 nucleotides agree with TRBD2. The CDR3 extends over 17 amino acids. CDR1 is SEHNR, CDR2 FQNEAQ, per germline (reference sequence). The J segment lost 4 bases and the V segment lost 5 bases, leaving 8 bases of the junction unmatched. The CDR3 DNA follows: TGTGCCAGCAGCCCGACTAGCGGGAGGGCTGGGGCAGATACGCAGTATTTT. The encoded protein is CASSPTSGRAGADTQYF.

V is TRBV10-3 and J is TRBJ1-5; 8 bases agree with TRBD1. Germline CDR1 and CDR2: ENHRY and SYGVKD. The CDR3 runs to 14 residues. V trimming: 10 bases; J trimming: 2 bases; junction bases outside the gene matches: 7. The CDR3 sequence: CATSDRERNQPQHF. The DNA for the CDR3 is TGTGCCACCTCGGACAGGGAGCGCAATCAGCCCCAGCATTTT.

The rearrangement links TRBV27 to TRBJ2-7; TRBD2 matches at 8 bases. The CDR3 loop spans 15 amino acids. V lost 6 bases to trimming and J lost 3 bases; unmatched junction nucleotides: 10. Germline assignment: CDR1 MNHEY and CDR2 SMNVEV (reference sequence). The CDR3 sequence: CASRTKRERRYEQYF. CDR3 sequence (DNA): TGTGCCAGCAGAACAAAGCGGGAGAGGCGCTACGAGCAGTACTTC.

The gene calls are TRBV5-8 and TRBJ2-6; weak D call: TRBD1 (5 bases). The CDR3 has 18 amino acids. Germline V CDR1 and CDR2: SGHTS, YDEGEE. The ends were cut back, 0 bases at V and 2 bases at J, with 15 bases in the middle. The CDR3 here is CASSLGGLWGTGANVLTF. Written as DNA, the CDR3 is TGTGCCAGCAGCTTGGGGGGCCTGTGGGGAACTGGGGCCAACGTCCTGACTTTC.

This clone was detected a few times. This chain joins TRBV19 and TRBJ1-5, with a weak D call TRBD1 (5 bases). This CDR3 has 14 amino acids. From germline, CDR1 is LNHDA and CDR2 SQIVND (reference sequence). Trimming stripped 9 bases from V and 2 bases from J, with 14 bases between. This CDR3 reads CASDDARGNQPQHF. CDR3 bases: TGTGCCAGCGATGACGCCAGGGGCAATCAGCCCCAGCATTTT.

This chain uses TRBV6-1 with TRBJ1-2; 9 bases are a match to TRBD1. The V segment lost 6 bases and the J segment 6 bases; nucleotides outside the gene matches: 11. This CDR3 has 15 residues. Germline V CDR1 and CDR2: MNHNS, SASEGT. CDR3 region: CASSHSGTGHDGYTF. The CDR3 bases are TGTGCCAGCAGCCACTCCGGGACAGGGCATGATGGCTACACCTTC.

This clone was observed a handful of times. The J gene is TRBJ2-2, the V gene TRBV6-4, with D maybe TRBD2 (5 bases). The CDR3 covers 14 residues. From germline, CDR1 is MRHNA and CDR2 SNTAGT. Trimming stripped 3 bases from V and 3 bases from J, with 8 bases between. The CDR3 nucleotides are TGTGCCAGCAGTGAACTAGGTGACACCGGGGAGCTGTTTTTT. Translated: CASSELGDTGELFF.